The 28 T cell receptor beta chains below all came from one sample that was sequenced in a study of blood T cell repertoires in COVID-19. The assay was immunoSEQ multiplex PCR, and TCRdb's table has in-frame clones only and misses some. This sample has about 300,000 clones, with 89% found just once. Sequenced sample: peripheral blood. These receptors all stem from a woman between 25 and 40 years old with COVID-19, enrolled during active disease.

The J gene is TRBJ2-1, the V gene TRBV4-1, with D perhaps matching TRBD2 (7 bases). Germline V gene sequence: CDR1 MGHRA, CDR2 YSYEKL. This CDR3 has 21 amino acids. V lost 4 bases, J lost 3 bases, and 31 bases lay in between. The CDR3 here is CASSLSHPGRRGRGDYNEQFF. CDR3 bases: TGCGCCAGCAGCCTATCTCACCCCGGGCGAAGGGGGAGGGGGGACTACAATGAGCAGTTCTTC.

The chain employs TRBV4-1 and TRBJ2-2; TRBD2 matches 15 bases. V shed 4 bases and J 0 bases; nucleotides not matched to a gene: 3. Per germline, CDR1 MGHRA and CDR2 YSYEKL. The CDR3 sequence is 18 residues long. The DNA for the CDR3 is TGCGCCAGCAGCCGCGGACTAGCGGGGGGGACGAACACCGGGGAGCTGTTTTTT. This sequence encodes CASSRGLAGGTNTGELFF.

As to this clone: The same CDR3 arises from other DNA sequences in this sample as well. The CDR3: CASSLGPGGNQPQHF. The CDR3 DNA sequence: TGTGCCAGCAGCTTGGGTCCGGGGGGCAATCAGCCCCAGCATTTT. The chain has TRBV5-6 and TRBJ1-5; the D gene is possibly TRBD1 (5 bases). The CDR3 length is 15 residues. In germline, CDR1 is SGHDT, CDR2 YYEEEE. Trimming removed 0 bases at V and 2 bases at J, with 9 bases between.

This clone was detected only once. The chain recombines TRBV7-8 with TRBJ2-3, with 11 bases aligning to TRBD2. The CDR3 runs to 19 residues. Germline V CDR1 and CDR2: SGHVS, FQNEAQ. The junction had 9 bases not matched to a gene; V was cut back by 0 bases and J by 1 base. CDR3 sequence (DNA): TGTGCCAGCAGCTTAGCCACCCGTGGGACTAGCGGTCGCACAGATACGCAGTATTTT. Its protein product is CASSLATRGTSGRTDTQYF. Filled out from reference TRBV7-8 and TRBJ2-3, the complete variable domain reads GAGVSQSPRYKVAKRGQDVALRCDPISGHVSLFWYQQALGQGPEFLTYFQNEAQLDKSGLPSDRFFAERPEGSVSTLKIQRTQQEDSAVYLCASSLATRGTSGRTDTQYFGPGTRLTVL.

This clone was found a few times. The chain carries TRBV7-2 and TRBJ2-5, with D possibly matching TRBD2 (6 bases). V was shortened by 5 bases and J by 1 base, with 11 bases between the two germline ends. Germline V gives CDR1 SGHTA, CDR2 FQGNSA. This CDR3 has 14 residues. For the CDR3, the DNA is TGTGCCAGCAGCCGCTCTAGCGCCCAAGAGACCCAGTACTTC. It specifies CASSRSSAQETQYF.

J is TRBJ2-5 and V is TRBV15; 9 positions agree with TRBD2. In germline, CDR1 is LNHNV, CDR2 YYDKDF (reference sequence). The CDR3 totals 15 residues. The trim removed 6 bases at V and 1 base at J, leaving 6 bases unmatched. The CDR3 region is CATRAGGYGQETQYF. CDR3 bases: TGTGCCACCAGGGCGGGGGGGTATGGCCAAGAGACCCAGTACTTC.

The V gene is TRBV4-3, the J gene TRBJ2-5; 9 nucleotides agree with TRBD2. The CDR3 spans 15 residues. Germline CDR1 reads LGHNA; CDR2 reads YSLEER. V dropped 4 bases and J dropped 4; count of bases not matched to a gene: 7. Here the CDR3 reads CASSRGGGAGETQYF. Here the CDR3 DNA reads TGCGCCAGCAGCCGTGGCGGGGGGGCCGGAGAGACCCAGTACTTC.

The V and J genes are TRBV5-1 and TRBJ1-6, with a weak D call TRBD1 (6 bases). This CDR3 is 18 amino acids long. Germline-derived CDR1 and CDR2 are SGHRS and YFSETQ. V lost 0 bases and J 0 bases, leaving 13 bases between the germline ends. This CDR3 is CASSLDGQGSSYNSPLHF. The CDR3 bases are TGCGCCAGCAGCTTGGATGGGCAGGGGAGCTCCTATAATTCACCCCTCCACTTT. The full variable domain, rest sourced from reference TRBV5-1 and TRBJ1-6, is KAGVTQTPRYLIKTRGQQVTLSCSPISGHRSVSWYQQTPGQGLQFLFEYFSETQRNKGNFPGRFSGRQFSNSRSEMNVSTLELGDSALYLCASSLDGQGSSYNSPLHFGNGTRLTVT.

The rearrangement joins TRBV21-1 to TRBJ2-7; no check of the table's D call, TRBD1, against the DNA was made. TRBV21-1 is described as a pseudogene. This CDR3 is 14 amino acids long. CDR3 protein: CASSLTGEGYEQYF. The CDR3 bases are TGTGCCAGCAGCTTAACAGGAGAAGGGTACGAGCAGTACTTC.

The genes are TRBV12-3 or TRBV12-4 and TRBJ1-1, with D unresolved. This CDR3 is built from 12 residues. V was pared by 7 bases and J by 5 bases, with 11 bases between. The CDR3 nucleotides read TGTGCCAGCACCCTCGGGGTTACTGAAGCTTTCTTT. The encoded protein is CASTLGVTEAFF.

The chain combines TRBV6-5 with TRBJ2-1; 8 bases are a match to TRBD2. The germline V gene encodes CDR1 MNHEY and CDR2 SVGAGI. The ends lost 7 bases at V and 2 bases at J; junction bases unmatched: 7. The CDR3 has 15 amino acids. The CDR3, as DNA: TGTGCCAGCACCCTACTAGCGGTCGCCTACAATGAGCAGTTCTTC. As protein: CASTLLAVAYNEQFF.

The rearrangement joins TRBV7-8 to TRBJ1-5; TRBD1 matches 8 bases. From germline, CDR1 is SGHVS and CDR2 FQNEAQ. The V segment lost 7 bases and the J segment 5 bases; nucleotides outside the gene matches: 7. The CDR3 loop spans 14 amino acids. This chain's CDR3 is CASTLHRGDQPQHF. CDR3 DNA: TGTGCCAGCACCCTGCACAGGGGGGATCAGCCCCAGCATTTT.

Details on this clone: The sample carries other DNA sequences with the same CDR3. This rearrangement joins TRBV28 to TRBJ1-5; D may be TRBD1 (5 bases). V was shortened by 4 bases and J by 2 bases, with 12 bases between the two germline ends. Per germline, CDR1 MDHEN and CDR2 SYDVKM. CDR3 length: 15 residues. CDR3 sequence reads: CASSSQGAGNQPQHF. DNA for the CDR3: TGTGCCAGCAGTTCCCAGGGTGCGGGCAATCAGCCCCAGCATTTT.

This clone was observed at least ten times. The genes are TRBV5-4 and TRBJ2-5, with 7 bases that match TRBD1. The junction had 2 bases not matched to a gene; V was cut back by 1 base and J by 5 bases. The CDR3 is made up of 13 amino acids. Germline V gene lookup returns CDR1 SGHNT and CDR2 YYREEE (reference sequence). CDR3 protein: CASSLQTGETQYF. The CDR3 bases are TGTGCCAGCAGCTTGCAGACAGGGGAGACCCAGTACTTC. The full variable domain, in which reference TRBV5-4 and TRBJ2-5 provide the parts outside the CDR3, is ETGVTQSPTHLIKTRGQQVTLRCSSQSGHNTVSWYQQALGQGPQFIFQYYREEENGRGNFPPRFSGLQFPNYSSELNVNALELDDSALYLCASSLQTGETQYFGPGTRLLVL.

The chain couples TRBV5-8 to TRBJ1-5, with 8 positions matching TRBD1. Germline loops: CDR1 SGHTS, CDR2 YDEGEE. The V and J ends lost 2 bases and 0 bases, in that order; junction bases with no gene match: 4. This CDR3 comprises 16 residues. The CDR3 sequence is CASSLRTGFSNQPQHF. The CDR3 bases are TGTGCCAGCAGCTTAAGGACAGGGTTTAGCAATCAGCCCCAGCATTTT.

The genes are TRBV6-6 and TRBJ1-2; tentatively, D is TRBD1 (6 bases). V lost 2 bases, J lost 4 bases, and 14 bases lay in between. The CDR3 sequence is 15 residues long. Germline V gene sequence: CDR1 MNHNY, CDR2 SVGAGI (reference sequence). In nucleotides, the CDR3 is TGTGCCAGCAGTTACCATCCGGGACACTTCTATGGCTACACCTTC. Its translation: CASSYHPGHFYGYTF.

V and J are TRBV28 and TRBJ1-2; D ambiguous. CDR3 length: 14 amino acids. With 6 bases removed from V and 6 bases from J, the gap between germline ends came to 17 bases. Germline V lookup: CDR1 MDHEN, CDR2 SYDVKM. CDR3 nucleotides: TGTGCCAGCAGCCAATCCGGACTGATCCATGGCTACACCTTC. Translation gives CASSQSGLIHGYTF.

This chain links TRBV6-5 with TRBJ1-4; D remains ambiguous. V lost 8 bases and J 7 bases, leaving 17 bases between the germline ends. Germline V gives CDR1 MNHEY, CDR2 SVGAGI. This CDR3 spans 14 amino acids. The CDR3: CASGASGAVEKLFF. For the CDR3, the DNA is TGTGCCAGCGGCGCATCGGGTGCGGTTGAAAAACTGTTTTTT.

J is TRBJ1-6 and V is TRBV11-1; a possible D gene is TRBD1 (5 bases). With 5 bases removed from V and 10 bases from J, the gap between germline ends came to 15 bases. This CDR3 spans 14 amino acids. Germline V lookup: CDR1 SGHAT, CDR2 FQDESV (reference sequence). The CDR3 DNA follows: TGTGCCAGCAGCAACACCCCCGGGGGATCACCCCTCCACTTT. Encoded protein: CASSNTPGGSPLHF.

This clone was observed a few times. The V and J genes are TRBV7-6 and TRBJ2-3; 9 bases agree with TRBD2. CDR3 length equals 15 residues. V was pared by 5 bases and J by 0 bases, with 3 bases of the junction left unmatched. In germline, CDR1 is SGHVS, CDR2 FNYEAQ. Here the CDR3 reads CASSLTSGSTDTQYF. The CDR3 region has the DNA TGTGCCAGCAGCCTAACTAGCGGGAGCACAGATACGCAGTATTTT.

This clone was recorded many times. The rearrangement joins TRBV6-1 to TRBJ2-7; D is perhaps TRBD2 (6 bases). The CDR3 loop spans 15 amino acids. Trimming took off 2 bases at V and 6 bases at J, with 17 bases between the two ends. Germline CDR1 MNHNS, CDR2 SASEGT. CDR3 loop: CASSEPGRGIGEQYF. The CDR3 region has the DNA TGTGCCAGCAGTGAACCGGGACGGGGGATCGGCGAGCAGTACTTC.

The chain links TRBV11-1 to TRBJ2-1, with 8 bases matching TRBD2. From germline, CDR1 is SGHAT and CDR2 FQDESV (reference sequence). The CDR3 spans 16 residues. After removal of 5 bases from V and 4 bases from J, the junction contained 10 bases not matched to a gene. The chain's CDR3 is CASSPGLAGGYNEQFF. CDR3 nucleotide sequence: TGTGCCAGCAGCCCTGGGCTGGCGGGGGGATACAATGAGCAGTTCTTC.

The J gene is TRBJ2-1, the V gene TRBV18; 10 nucleotides align to TRBD2. Trimming at V came to 6 bases and at J to 2 bases, leaving 4 bases not matched to a gene. Germline V lookup: CDR1 KGHSH, CDR2 LQKENI. This CDR3 contains 15 residues. The CDR3 here is CASSPLAGAYNEQFF. As DNA, the CDR3 is TGTGCCAGCTCTCCCCTAGCGGGGGCCTACAATGAGCAGTTCTTC.

This clone is a singleton in its sample. The chain combines TRBV12-3 or TRBV12-4 with TRBJ1-5, with D unresolved. With 6 bases removed from V and 9 bases from J, the gap between germline ends came to 15 bases. The CDR3 contains 13 residues. The CDR3 bases are TGTGCCAGCAGAACAGCCGTCGCAGGGCCCCAGCATTTT. As protein: CASRTAVAGPQHF.

The V and J genes are TRBV15 and TRBJ2-1; 9 bases map to TRBD2. The CDR3 has 17 amino acids. CDR1 is LNHNV, CDR2 YYDKDF, per germline (reference sequence). Trimming took 4 bases from V and 8 from J; bases not matched to a gene: 15. Here the CDR3 DNA reads TGTGCCACCAGCATGGCGGGGGGGCGGGTCTTAGAGGATGAGCAGTTCTTC. This translates into CATSMAGGRVLEDEQFF.

The chain joins TRBV19 to TRBJ2-6; unclear D gene. The CDR3 is 18 amino acids. Per the germline V gene, CDR1 is LNHDA and CDR2 is SQIVND (reference sequence). The ends were cut back, 5 bases at V and 4 bases at J, with 21 bases in the middle. CDR3 sequence reads: CASSAPSTPISGANVLTF. The DNA for the CDR3 is TGTGCCAGTAGTGCGCCATCGACACCTATTTCCGGGGCCAACGTCCTGACTTTC.

The rearrangement joins TRBV6-5 to TRBJ1-1, with D unclear. V lost 2 bases and J 6 bases, leaving 10 bases between the germline ends. This CDR3 spans 13 amino acids. CDR1 MNHEY and CDR2 SVGAGI come from the germline V gene. The CDR3 nucleotides are TGTGCCAGCAGTTACCGTGAGGATGCTGAAGCTTTCTTT. Translation gives CASSYREDAEAFF.

The gene calls are TRBV4-2 and TRBJ1-4, with no clear D. This CDR3 contains 14 residues. CDR1 is LGHNA, CDR2 YNFKEQ, per germline. Trimming cost V 1 base and J 7 bases, with 10 bases left between them. CDR3 nucleotides: TGTGCCAGCAGCCAAGGGGGAGATTCTGAAAAACTGTTTTTT. This gives the protein CASSQGGDSEKLFF.